This TCR beta chain appears in the sequencing data of a study of T cell repertoires in cytomegalovirus infection. Study context: Based on public TCR beta signatures, there were indications of CMV infection and of a matching HLA type. Findings and limits, study-wide: There were HLA-C-restricted CMV-specific TCR beta clonotypes dominating the ex vivo response. Carriage of CMV together with the relevant HLA was identifiable through cumulative public TCR beta family frequency.

TCRdb re-called the reads through MiXCR, storing one row per CDR3 protein. Of approximately 140,000 distinct CDR3 sequences in the sample, about 6% were seen once. The germline V gene encodes CDR1 LNHDA and CDR2 SQIVND (reference sequence). V shed 11 bases, J shed 6 bases, and the junction held 15 bases outside the gene matches. The CDR3 has 15 amino acids. As concerns this clonotype: What it binds is not known. A much larger clone sits a single nucleotide away, making a read error possible.

This rearrangement joins TRBV19 to TRBJ2-1; 8 nucleotides match TRBD2. The clonotype was recovered from a human donor in good health (CMV status not recorded). Some clones in this sample may be carry-over from other donors' samples. Sequenced: PBMCs. The CDR3 reads CAGDPSGLSLNEQFF. CDR3 DNA: TGTGCCGGTGACCCTAGCGGGCTCAGCCTCAATGAGCAGTTCTTC.